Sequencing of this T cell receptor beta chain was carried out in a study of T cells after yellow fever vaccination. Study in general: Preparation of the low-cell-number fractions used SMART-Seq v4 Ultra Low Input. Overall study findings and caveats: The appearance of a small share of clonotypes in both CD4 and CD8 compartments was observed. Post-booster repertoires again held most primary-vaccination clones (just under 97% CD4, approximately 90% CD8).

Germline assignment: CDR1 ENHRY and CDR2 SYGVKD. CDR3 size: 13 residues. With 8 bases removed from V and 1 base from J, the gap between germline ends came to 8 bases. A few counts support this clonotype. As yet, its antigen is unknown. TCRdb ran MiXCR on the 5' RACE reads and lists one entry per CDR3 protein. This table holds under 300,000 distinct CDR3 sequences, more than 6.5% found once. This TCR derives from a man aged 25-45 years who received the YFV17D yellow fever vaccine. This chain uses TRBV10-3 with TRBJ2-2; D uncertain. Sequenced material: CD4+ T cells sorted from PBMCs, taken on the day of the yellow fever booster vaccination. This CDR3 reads CAISLQNTGELFF. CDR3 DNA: TGTGCCATCTCTTTGCAGAACACCGGGGAGCTGTTTTTT.